This entry is about one TCR beta chain. V lost 4 bases to trimming and J lost 3 bases, with 6 bases between them. Germline CDR1 reads MRHNA; CDR2 reads SNTAGT. The CDR3 has 13 amino acids. TCRdb's table, derived via immunoSEQ multiplex PCR, lists solely in-frame clones and lacks some. The profile shows around 170,000 clones, around nine tenths of them singletons. This record comes from a study of control samples from healthy donors and cancer patients. This chain uses TRBV6-4 with TRBJ2-2; possibly TRBD2 for D (6 bases). The clonotype comes from a woman in her twenties or thirties in good health. Sequenced material: blood. CDR3 sequence (DNA): TGTGCCAGCAGTGCGGGAGACACCGGGGAGCTGTTTTTT. Translation gives CASSAGDTGELFF.